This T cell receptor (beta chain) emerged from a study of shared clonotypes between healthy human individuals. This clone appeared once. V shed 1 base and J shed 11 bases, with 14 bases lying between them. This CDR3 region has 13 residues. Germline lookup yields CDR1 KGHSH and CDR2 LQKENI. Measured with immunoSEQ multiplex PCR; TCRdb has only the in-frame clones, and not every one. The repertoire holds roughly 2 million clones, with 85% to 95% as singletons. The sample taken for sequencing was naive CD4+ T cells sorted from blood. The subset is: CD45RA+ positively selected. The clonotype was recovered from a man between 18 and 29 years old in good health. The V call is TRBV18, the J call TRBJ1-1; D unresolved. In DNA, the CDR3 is TGTGCCAGCTCACCACGCGACTACCAGGTGGCTTTCTTT. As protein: CASSPRDYQVAFF.